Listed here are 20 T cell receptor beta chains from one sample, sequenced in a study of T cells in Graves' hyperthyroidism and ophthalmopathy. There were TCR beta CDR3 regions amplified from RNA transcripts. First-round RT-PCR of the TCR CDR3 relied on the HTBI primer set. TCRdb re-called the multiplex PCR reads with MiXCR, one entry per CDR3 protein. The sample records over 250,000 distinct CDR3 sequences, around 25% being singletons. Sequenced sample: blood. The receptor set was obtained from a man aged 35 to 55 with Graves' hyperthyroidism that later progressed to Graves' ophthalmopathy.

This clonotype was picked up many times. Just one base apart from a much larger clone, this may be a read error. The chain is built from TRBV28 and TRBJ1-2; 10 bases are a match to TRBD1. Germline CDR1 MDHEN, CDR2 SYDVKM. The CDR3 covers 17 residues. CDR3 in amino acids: CVSSLKGQGEANYGYTF. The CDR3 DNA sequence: TGTGTCAGCAGTTTAAAAGGACAGGGGGAGGCTAACTATGGCTACACCTTC.

The CDR3, as DNA: TGTGCCAGCAGTTTCCTAGGCGGCCCCATGAACACTGAAGCTTTCTTT. Translated, it gives CASSFLGGPMNTEAFF. This chain connects TRBV6-5 to TRBJ1-1; D unresolved. Germline-derived CDR1 and CDR2 are MNHEY and SVGAGI. The CDR3 is 16 residues long. The V gene lost 4 bases and the J gene lost 0 bases, with 15 bases spanning the gap.

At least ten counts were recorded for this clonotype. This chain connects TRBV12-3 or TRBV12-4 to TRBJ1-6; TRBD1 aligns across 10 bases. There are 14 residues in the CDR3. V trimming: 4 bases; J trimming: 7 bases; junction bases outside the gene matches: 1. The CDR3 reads CASSWDRGNSPLHF. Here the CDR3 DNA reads TGTGCCAGCAGTTGGGACAGGGGCAATTCACCCCTCCACTTT.

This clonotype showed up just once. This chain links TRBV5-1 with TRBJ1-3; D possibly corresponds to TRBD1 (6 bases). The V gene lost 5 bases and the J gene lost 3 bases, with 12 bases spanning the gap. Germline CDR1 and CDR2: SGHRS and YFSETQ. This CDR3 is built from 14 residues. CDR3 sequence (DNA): TGCGCCAGCAGTTATCAGGGGTTTGGAAACACCATATATTTT. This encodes CASSYQGFGNTIYF.

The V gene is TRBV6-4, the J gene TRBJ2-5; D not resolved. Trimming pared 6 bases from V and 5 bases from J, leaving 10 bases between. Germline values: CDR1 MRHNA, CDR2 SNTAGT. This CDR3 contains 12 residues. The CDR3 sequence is CASRQTTETQYF. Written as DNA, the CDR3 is TGTGCCAGCAGACAAACGACGGAGACCCAGTACTTC.

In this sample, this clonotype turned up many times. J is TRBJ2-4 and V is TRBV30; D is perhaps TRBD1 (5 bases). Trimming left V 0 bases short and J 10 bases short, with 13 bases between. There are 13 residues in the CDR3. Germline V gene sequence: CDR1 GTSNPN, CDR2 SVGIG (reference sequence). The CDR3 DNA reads TGTGCCTGGAGTGTACCCGGACATCCAATTCAGTACTTC. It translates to CAWSVPGHPIQYF.

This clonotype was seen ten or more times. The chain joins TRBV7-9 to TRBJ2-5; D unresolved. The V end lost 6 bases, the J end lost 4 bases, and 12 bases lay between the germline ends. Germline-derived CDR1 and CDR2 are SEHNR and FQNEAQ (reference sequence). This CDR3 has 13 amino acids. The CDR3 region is CASSSSRGETQYF. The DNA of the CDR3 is TGTGCCAGCAGTTCCTCGAGAGGAGAGACCCAGTACTTC.

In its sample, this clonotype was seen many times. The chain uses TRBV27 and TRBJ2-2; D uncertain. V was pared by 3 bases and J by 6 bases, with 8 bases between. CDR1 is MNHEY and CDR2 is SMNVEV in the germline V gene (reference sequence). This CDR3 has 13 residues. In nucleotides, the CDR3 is TGTGCCAGCAGTTTCCGGGTATCCGGGGAGCTGTTTTTT. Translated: CASSFRVSGELFF.

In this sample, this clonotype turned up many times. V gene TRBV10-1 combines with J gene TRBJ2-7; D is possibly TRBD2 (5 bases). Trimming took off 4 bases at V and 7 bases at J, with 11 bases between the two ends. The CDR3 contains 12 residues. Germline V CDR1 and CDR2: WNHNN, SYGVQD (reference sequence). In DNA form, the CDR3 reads TGCGCCAGCAGTGGAGGGTTCGGGGAGCAGTACTTC. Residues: CASSGGFGEQYF.

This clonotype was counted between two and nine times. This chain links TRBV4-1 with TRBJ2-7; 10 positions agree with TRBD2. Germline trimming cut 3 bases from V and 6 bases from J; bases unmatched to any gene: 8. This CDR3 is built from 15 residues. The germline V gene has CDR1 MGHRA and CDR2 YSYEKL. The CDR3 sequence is CASSQFLAGVSEQYF. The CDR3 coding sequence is TGCGCCAGCAGCCAGTTTCTAGCGGGAGTGAGCGAGCAGTACTTC.

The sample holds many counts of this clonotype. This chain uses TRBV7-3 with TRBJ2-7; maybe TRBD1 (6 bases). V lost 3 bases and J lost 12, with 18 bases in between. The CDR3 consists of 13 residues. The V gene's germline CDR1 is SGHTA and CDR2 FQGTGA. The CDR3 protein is CASSFRGDGTMYF. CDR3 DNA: TGTGCCAGCAGCTTCAGGGGCGACGGGACAATGTACTTC. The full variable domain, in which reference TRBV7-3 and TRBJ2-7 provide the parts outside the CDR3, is GAGVSQTPSNKVTEKGKYVELRCDPISGHTALYWYRQSLGQGPEFLIYFQGTGAADDSGLPNDRFFAVRPEGSVSTLKIQRTERGDSAVYLCASSFRGDGTMYFGPGTRLTVT.

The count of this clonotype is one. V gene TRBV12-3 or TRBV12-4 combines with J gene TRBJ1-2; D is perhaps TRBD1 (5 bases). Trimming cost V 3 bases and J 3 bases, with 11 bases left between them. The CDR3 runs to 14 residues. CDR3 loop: CASSFGAKDYGYTF. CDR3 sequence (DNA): TGTGCCAGCAGTTTCGGGGCTAAGGACTATGGCTACACCTTC.

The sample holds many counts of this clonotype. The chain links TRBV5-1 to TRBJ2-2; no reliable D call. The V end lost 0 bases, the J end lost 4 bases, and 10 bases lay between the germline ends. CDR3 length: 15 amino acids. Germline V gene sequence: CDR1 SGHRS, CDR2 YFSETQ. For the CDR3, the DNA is TGCGCCAGCAGCTTGGGGCACACCTCCACCGGGGAGCTGTTTTTT. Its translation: CASSLGHTSTGELFF. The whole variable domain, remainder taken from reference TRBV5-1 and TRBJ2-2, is KAGVTQTPRYLIKTRGQQVTLSCSPISGHRSVSWYQQTPGQGLQFLFEYFSETQRNKGNFPGRFSGRQFSNSRSEMNVSTLELGDSALYLCASSLGHTSTGELFFGEGSRLTVL.

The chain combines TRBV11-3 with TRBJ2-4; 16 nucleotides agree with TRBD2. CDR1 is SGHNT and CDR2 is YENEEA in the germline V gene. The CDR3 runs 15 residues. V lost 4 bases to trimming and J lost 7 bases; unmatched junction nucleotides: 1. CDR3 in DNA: TGTGCCAGCAGCTCGGGACTAGCGGGGGGGAACATTCAGTACTTC. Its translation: CASSSGLAGGNIQYF.

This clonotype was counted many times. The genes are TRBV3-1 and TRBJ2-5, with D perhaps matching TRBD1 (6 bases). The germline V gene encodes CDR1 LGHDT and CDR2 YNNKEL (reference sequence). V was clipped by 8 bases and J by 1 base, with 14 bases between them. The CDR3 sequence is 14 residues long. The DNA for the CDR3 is TGTGCCAGCTGCTTAAAAGGGGGCCAAGAGACCCAGTACTTC. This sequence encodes CASCLKGGQETQYF.

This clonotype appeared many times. The CDR3 protein is CSASLVGTSIYGYTF. The CDR3 nucleotides are TGCAGTGCTAGCTTGGTTGGGACTTCTATCTATGGCTACACCTTC. This rearrangement joins TRBV20-1 to TRBJ1-2; TRBD1 might be the D (5 bases). Germline CDR1 reads DFQATT; CDR2 reads SNEGSKA (reference sequence). V dropped 3 bases and J dropped 4 bases, with 18 bases sitting between them. CDR3 length equals 15 residues.

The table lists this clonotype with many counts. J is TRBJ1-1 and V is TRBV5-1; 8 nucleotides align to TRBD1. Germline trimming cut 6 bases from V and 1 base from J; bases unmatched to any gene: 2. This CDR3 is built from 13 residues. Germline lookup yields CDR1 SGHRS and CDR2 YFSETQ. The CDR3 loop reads CASNRGANTEAFF. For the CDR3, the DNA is TGCGCCAGCAACAGGGGGGCGAACACTGAAGCTTTCTTT.

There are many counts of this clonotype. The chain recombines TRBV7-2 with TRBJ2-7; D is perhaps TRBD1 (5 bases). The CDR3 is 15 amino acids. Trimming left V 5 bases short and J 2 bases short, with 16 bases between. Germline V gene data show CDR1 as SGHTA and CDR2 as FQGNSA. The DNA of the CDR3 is TGTGCCAGCAGCACCAAGGGGCCCTACCCCTACGAGCAGTACTTC. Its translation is CASSTKGPYPYEQYF.

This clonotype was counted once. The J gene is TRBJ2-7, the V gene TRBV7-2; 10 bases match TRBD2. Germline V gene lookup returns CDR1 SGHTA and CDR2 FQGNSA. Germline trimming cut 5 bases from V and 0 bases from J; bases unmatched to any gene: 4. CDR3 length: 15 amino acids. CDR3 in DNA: TGTGCCAGCAGCATTCTAGCGGGGGCCTCCTACGAGCAGTACTTC. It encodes CASSILAGASYEQYF. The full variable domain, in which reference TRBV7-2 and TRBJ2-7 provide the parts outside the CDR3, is GAGVSQSPSNKVTEKGKDVELRCDPISGHTALYWYRQSLGQGLEFLIYFQGNSAPDKSGLPSDRFSAERTGGSVSTLTIQRTQQEDSAVYLCASSILAGASYEQYFGPGTRLTVT.

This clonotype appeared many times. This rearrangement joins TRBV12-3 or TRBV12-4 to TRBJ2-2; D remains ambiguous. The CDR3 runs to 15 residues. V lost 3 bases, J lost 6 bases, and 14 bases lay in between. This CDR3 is CASSFSRLRAGELFF. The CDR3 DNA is TGTGCCAGCAGTTTCAGTCGGCTAAGAGCCGGGGAGCTGTTTTTT.